Listed below are T cell receptor beta chains from one sample, sequenced in a study of response to subunit inactivated influenza vaccine. From the RT-PCR reads, TCRdb called clonotypes with MiXCR, one entry per CDR3 protein. The table has almost 600,000 distinct CDR3 sequences, approximately 14% seen once. The sample here was PBMCs from blood, taken 12 days after vaccination. These receptors were taken from a man in his forties or fifties who received an inactivated influenza vaccine. Both conserved end residues are part of each CDR3. A D gene is named only where the DNA matches it firmly. A clone size is listed for some rows: how often the clone was seen (once, few, many), or a class if it is expanded.

>few|TRBJ1-4|TRBV10-3|TRBD1
CAIDGIPGQDEKLFF
TGTGCCATCGATGGGATTCCGGGACAGGATGAAAAACTGTTTTTT
>few|TRBJ2-1|TRBV29-1|TRBD2
CSVEGSLAGSYNEQFF
TGCAGCGTTGAAGGAAGCCTAGCGGGGTCCTACAATGAGCAGTTCTTC
>few|TRBJ2-5|TRBV24-1|TRBD1
CARPGQGRETQYF
TGTGCCAGGCCAGGACAGGGTAGAGAGACCCAGTACTTC
>few|TRBJ2-3|TRBV6-1|-
CASSPGTTITDTQYF
TGTGCCAGCAGTCCCGGGACAACGATCACAGATACGCAGTATTTT
>-|TRBJ2-4|TRBV10-3|-
CAISDGGAKNIQYF
TGTGCCATCAGTGACGGTGGGGCCAAAAACATTCAGTACTTC
>-|TRBJ2-1|TRBV11-2|TRBD1
CASSGVVVPGRDRAYNEQFF
TGTGCCAGCAGTGGGGTGGTGGTTCCGGGACGGGACAGGGCCTACAATGAGCAGTTCTTC
>few|TRBJ2-4|TRBV6-5|TRBD2
CASSSLRSGGNIQYF
TGTGCCAGCAGTTCCCTTCGGTCCGGGGGGAACATTCAGTACTTC
>-|TRBJ2-3|TRBV20-1|TRBD2
CSALSGSTDTQYF
TGCAGTGCTCTTAGCGGGAGCACAGATACGCAGTATTTT
>-|TRBJ1-6|TRBV18|TRBD1
CASSPLQGANSPLHF
TGTGCCAGCTCACCACTGCAGGGGGCGAATTCACCCCTCCACTTT
>-|TRBJ2-5|TRBV19|TRBD1
CASRTGGGETQYF
TGTGCCAGCCGGACAGGGGGAGGAGAGACCCAGTACTTC
>many|TRBJ2-3|TRBV5-6|TRBD1
CASRPTGGVTTDTQYF
TGTGCCAGCAGACCAACAGGGGGAGTAACCACAGATACGCAGTATTTT
>-|TRBJ1-6|TRBV27|-
CASSLMGGRSSPLHF
TGTGCCAGCAGTCTTATGGGGGGGCGTAGTTCACCCCTCCACTTT
>few|TRBJ2-3|TRBV29-1|TRBD2
CSVAGTSGTDTQYF
TGCAGCGTTGCCGGGACTAGCGGCACAGATACGCAGTATTTT
>-|TRBJ1-2|TRBV10-3|TRBD1
CAISRQGAMGGYTF
TGTGCCATCAGCCGACAGGGGGCCATGGGTGGCTACACCTTC
>-|TRBJ1-6|TRBV20-1|-
CSAGDSPLHF
TGCAGTGCTGGAGATTCACCCCTCCACTTT
>many|TRBJ2-1|TRBV21-1|-
CVTLGLAFPEQFF
TGTGTCACGCTAGGGCTAGCGTTTCCTGAGCAGTTCTTC
>few|TRBJ2-5|TRBV12-3/TRBV12-4|TRBD1
CASSPKTGEETQYF
TGTGCCAGCAGTCCTAAGACAGGGGAAGAGACCCAGTACTTC
>-|TRBJ2-1|TRBV18|TRBD2
CASSPPRLAGGRSSYNEQFF
TGTGCCAGCTCACCTCCTCGACTAGCGGGGGGCCGGAGCTCCTACAATGAGCAGTTCTTC
>few|TRBJ2-3|TRBV29-1|-
CSVETGVGTDTQYF
TGCAGCGTTGAGACGGGAGTTGGCACAGATACGCAGTATTTT
>-|TRBJ2-2|TRBV12-3/TRBV12-4|-
CASSYSGRGELFF
TGTGCCAGCAGTTACAGTGGTCGCGGGGAGCTGTTTTTT
>-|TRBJ2-3|TRBV3-1|-
CASSQEYEDTQYF
TGTGCCAGCAGCCAAGAATACGAGGATACGCAGTATTTT
>few|TRBJ1-2|TRBV5-1|TRBD1
CASSSGGQFYGYTF
TGCGCCAGCAGCTCGGGGGGACAGTTCTATGGCTACACCTTC
>-|TRBJ1-1|TRBV4-3|-
CASSQDRAQNTEAFF
TGCGCCAGCAGCCAAGATCGGGCTCAAAACACTGAAGCTTTCTTT
>-|TRBJ2-1|TRBV5-6|-
CASGESYNEQFF
TGTGCCAGCGGGGAGTCCTACAATGAGCAGTTCTTC
>few|TRBJ2-7|TRBV20-1|TRBD1
CSAAQGATYEQYF
TGCAGTGCCGCACAGGGGGCAACCTACGAGCAGTACTTC
>-|TRBJ2-7|TRBV20-1|-
CSALESYEQYF
TGCAGTGCGCTAGAATCCTACGAGCAGTACTTC
>few|TRBJ1-2|TRBV5-1|-
CASSTVPGAGYGYTF
TGCGCCAGCAGTACAGTTCCAGGGGCTGGCTATGGCTACACCTTC
>-|TRBJ1-1|TRBV4-2|-
CASSTHKNTEAFF
TGTGCCAGCAGCACCCACAAGAACACTGAAGCTTTCTTT
>many|TRBJ2-7|TRBV6-2/TRBV6-3|TRBD2
CASSYQAPSGNYKALYEQYF
TGTGCCAGCAGTTACCAGGCCCCTAGCGGGAATTACAAGGCCCTCTACGAGCAGTACTTC
>few|TRBJ2-5|TRBV12-3/TRBV12-4|-
CASSFWGFQETQYF
TGTGCCAGCAGTTTTTGGGGTTTCCAAGAGACCCAGTACTTC
>-|TRBJ2-7|TRBV20-1|TRBD2
CSARVSGRGPYEQYF
TGCAGTGCTAGAGTTAGCGGGAGGGGTCCCTACGAGCAGTACTTC
>-|TRBJ2-2|TRBV28|TRBD2
CASSELAGGAGELFF
TGTGCCAGCAGTGAACTAGCGGGGGGTGCCGGGGAGCTGTTTTTT
>few|TRBJ2-1|TRBV5-1|-
CASSTDSSSYNEQFF
TGCGCCAGCAGCACGGACAGCAGCTCCTACAATGAGCAGTTCTTC
>few|TRBJ2-2|TRBV5-1|TRBD1
CASSPDRGGGGELFF
TGCGCCAGCAGCCCGGACAGGGGAGGAGGCGGGGAGCTGTTTTTT
>few|TRBJ2-1|TRBV28|TRBD2
CASRAGGASNEQFF
TGTGCCTCCCGAGCGGGGGGGGCAAGTAATGAGCAGTTCTTC
>-|TRBJ2-7|TRBV30|-
CAWSVHAVLSYEQYF
TGTGCCTGGAGTGTACATGCAGTATTATCCTACGAGCAGTACTTC
>-|TRBJ2-7|TRBV20-1|-
CSGSGQAPHFYEQYF
TGCAGTGGGAGCGGGCAGGCCCCCCACTTCTACGAGCAGTACTTC
>-|TRBJ2-7|TRBV7-9|-
CASSLASASPYEQYF
TGTGCCAGCAGCTTAGCGTCTGCCAGTCCCTACGAGCAGTACTTC
>few|TRBJ2-7|TRBV6-2/TRBV6-3|TRBD2
CATAGVDYEQYF
TGTGCCACCGCGGGGGTCGACTACGAGCAGTACTTC